This T cell receptor (beta chain) was sequenced during a study of T cells in Graves' hyperthyroidism and ophthalmopathy. Regarding the study as a whole: Model output signaled ophthalmopathy a median 6.5 months ahead of onset.

With V trimmed by 1 base and J by 4 bases, 4 bases remained unmatched. Germline values: CDR1 DFQATT, CDR2 SNEGSKA (reference sequence). This CDR3 is built from 14 residues. Amplification of TCR beta CDR3 regions used RNA as the template. RT-PCR in the first round (using the HTBI primer set) targeted the TCR CDR3. From the multiplex PCR reads, TCRdb called clonotypes with MiXCR, one entry per CDR3 protein. The table includes 490,000 or so distinct CDR3 sequences, 46% detected once. To note about this clonotype: The antigen is not known.

Material: peripheral blood or thyroid tissue (not recorded which). The clonotype was recovered from an adult woman with Graves' disease, either hyperthyroidism or ophthalmopathy (not recorded which). V usage is TRBV20-1 and J usage is TRBJ2-5; 9 bases line up with TRBD1. CDR3 protein: CSARVQDRGETQYF. The CDR3 DNA follows: TGCAGTGCTAGAGTCCAGGACAGGGGAGAGACCCAGTACTTC.